Listed below are T cell receptor beta chains from one sample, sequenced in a study of CD8 T cells in ankylosing spondylitis. Using its own MiXCR run on the 5' RACE reads, TCRdb lists one record per CDR3 protein. This table holds roughly 7,300 distinct CDR3 sequences, 8.2% found once. Input material: blood, either unsorted or a sorted T cell fraction (not recorded which). The source is a male donor with ankylosing spondylitis or in good health (not recorded which). Both conserved end residues are part of each CDR3. The order of the fields is D gene, V gene, clone size, J gene, CDR3 protein, CDR3 DNA. The D gene is left open where the match is weak. The size field is filled for only some rows; it gives once, few, many or a size class.

NA	TRBV9	NA	TRBJ1-1	CASSGQSNTEAFF	TGTGCCAGCAGCGGCCAGAGCAACACTGAAGCTTTCTTT
TRBD1	TRBV9	medium-sized	TRBJ2-3	CASSGRTGSTDTQYF	TGTGCCAGCAGCGGTCGGACAGGCAGCACAGATACGCAGTATTTT
NA	TRBV9	many	TRBJ2-2	CASSPRGVTTGELFF	TGTGCCAGCAGCCCCAGAGGAGTGACGACCGGGGAGCTGTTTTTT
TRBD1	TRBV9	many	TRBJ2-2	CASSEGQGAFTGELFF	TGTGCCAGCAGCGAAGGACAGGGGGCGTTCACCGGGGAGCTGTTTTTT
NA	TRBV9	NA	TRBJ2-3	CASSAWGTTDTDTQYF	TGTGCCAGCAGCGCCTGGGGGACAACCGACACAGATACGCAGTATTTT
NA	TRBV9	NA	TRBJ2-3	CASSVDRVASADTQYF	TGTGCCAGCAGCGTAGATCGGGTAGCTAGCGCAGATACGCAGTATTTT
NA	TRBV9	NA	TRBJ2-4	CASSPASKNIQYF	TGTGCCAGCAGCCCGGCGTCCAAAAACATTCAGTACTTC
TRBD2	TRBV9	medium-sized	TRBJ2-3	CASSVTTSGDTDTQYF	TGTGCCAGCAGCGTAACGACTAGCGGGGACACAGATACGCAGTATTTT
NA	TRBV9	NA	TRBJ2-3	CASSVEGGARTDTQYF	TGTGCCAGCAGCGTAGAGGGGGGCGCCCGGACAGATACGCAGTATTTT
NA	TRBV9	many	TRBJ2-3	CASSTTGVSTDTQYF	TGTGCCAGCAGCACAACGGGGGTTAGCACAGATACGCAGTATTTT
TRBD2	TRBV9	NA	TRBJ2-1	CASSLAGTTDNEQFF	TGTGCCAGCAGCTTAGCGGGGACAACGGATAATGAGCAGTTCTTC
NA	TRBV9	few	TRBJ2-5	CASSVGGEGVETQYF	TGTGCCAGCAGCGTAGGGGGAGAGGGGGTCGAGACCCAGTACTTC
TRBD2	TRBV9	many	TRBJ2-1	CASSEGGGAVNEQFF	TGTGCCAGCAGCGAGGGCGGGGGGGCCGTCAATGAGCAGTTCTTC
TRBD2	TRBV9	few	TRBJ2-3	CASSVAAGVMTDTQYF	TGTGCCAGCAGCGTAGCCGCGGGAGTGATGACAGATACGCAGTATTTT
NA	TRBV9	many	TRBJ2-2	CASRYRDTGELFF	TGTGCCAGCAGGTATCGGGACACCGGGGAGCTGTTTTTT
NA	TRBV9	medium-sized	TRBJ1-1	CASTASADHTEAFF	TGTGCCAGCACCGCTTCGGCGGATCACACTGAAGCTTTCTTT
NA	TRBV9	medium-sized	TRBJ1-6	CASSAQGTAGSPLHF	TGTGCCAGCAGCGCACAGGGTACAGCGGGGTCACCCCTCCACTTT
NA	TRBV9	many	TRBJ2-5	CASSVSVQETQYF	TGTGCCAGCAGCGTAAGTGTACAAGAGACCCAGTACTTC
NA	TRBV9	few	TRBJ2-5	CASSVSGASQETQYF	TGTGCCAGCAGCGTATCGGGGGCCTCCCAAGAGACCCAGTACTTC
NA	TRBV9	medium-sized	TRBJ1-4	CASSQGGESGEKLFF	TGTGCCAGCAGCCAAGGAGGGGAATCGGGTGAAAAACTGTTTTTT
NA	TRBV9	many	TRBJ2-5	CASSVDGREETQYF	TGTGCCAGCAGCGTAGATGGCAGGGAAGAGACCCAGTACTTC
NA	TRBV9	NA	TRBJ2-1	CASSAGSNEQFF	TGTGCCAGCAGTGCTGGGAGCAACGAGCAGTTCTTC
NA	TRBV9	many	TRBJ2-2	CASSVVAGSSTGELFF	TGTGCCAGCAGCGTAGTGGCGGGGTCGAGCACCGGGGAGCTGTTTTTT
NA	TRBV9	many	TRBJ1-4	CASSPRQANEKLFF	TGTGCCAGCAGCCCTCGACAAGCCAATGAAAAACTGTTTTTT
NA	TRBV9	medium-sized	TRBJ2-1	CASSVEGGPYNEQFF	TGTGCCAGCAGCGTAGAGGGGGGGCCCTACAATGAGCAGTTCTTC
TRBD1	TRBV9	many	TRBJ2-1	CASSPGTGYNEQFF	TGTGCCAGCAGCCCCGGGACAGGGTACAATGAGCAGTTCTTC
TRBD1	TRBV9	many	TRBJ1-2	CASFSGTGGVDGYTF	TGTGCCAGCTTTTCCGGGACAGGGGGCGTCGATGGCTACACCTTC
NA	TRBV9	few	TRBJ2-6	CASMSGANVLTF	TGTGCCAGTATGTCCGGGGCCAACGTCCTGACTTTC
NA	TRBV9	medium-sized	TRBJ1-2	CASSALPGGQDYGYTF	TGTGCCAGCAGCGCTCTCCCCGGGGGGCAGGACTATGGCTACACCTTC
NA	TRBV20-1	many	TRBJ2-3	CSASGGPDTQYF	TGCAGTGCTAGTGGGGGCCCGGATACGCAGTATTTT